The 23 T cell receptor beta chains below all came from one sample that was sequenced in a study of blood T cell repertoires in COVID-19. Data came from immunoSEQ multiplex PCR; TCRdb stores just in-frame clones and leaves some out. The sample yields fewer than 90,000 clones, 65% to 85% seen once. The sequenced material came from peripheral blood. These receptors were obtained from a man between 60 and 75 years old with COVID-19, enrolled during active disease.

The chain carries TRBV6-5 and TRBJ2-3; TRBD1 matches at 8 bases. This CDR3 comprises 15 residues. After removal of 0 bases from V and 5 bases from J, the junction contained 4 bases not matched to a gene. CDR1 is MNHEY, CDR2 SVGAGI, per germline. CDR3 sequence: CASSYSITGGDTQYF. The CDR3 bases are TGTGCCAGCAGTTACTCGATTACAGGGGGAGATACGCAGTATTTT.

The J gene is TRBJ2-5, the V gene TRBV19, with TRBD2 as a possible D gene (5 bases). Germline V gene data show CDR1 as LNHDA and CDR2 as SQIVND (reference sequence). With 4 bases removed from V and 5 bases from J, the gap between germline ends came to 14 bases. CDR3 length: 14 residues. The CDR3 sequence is CASSRTDGGETQYF. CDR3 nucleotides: TGTGCCAGTAGTAGAACGGACGGAGGCGAGACCCAGTACTTC. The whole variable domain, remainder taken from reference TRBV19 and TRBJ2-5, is DGGITQSPKYLFRKEGQNVTLSCEQNLNHDAMYWYRQDPGQGLRLIYYSQIVNDFQKGDIAEGYSVSREKKESFPLTVTSAQKNPTAFYLCASSRTDGGETQYFGPGTRLLVL.

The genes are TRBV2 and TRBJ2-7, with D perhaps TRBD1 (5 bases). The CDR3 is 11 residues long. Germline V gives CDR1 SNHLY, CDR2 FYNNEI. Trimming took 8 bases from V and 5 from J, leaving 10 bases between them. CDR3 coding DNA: TGTGCCAGCGGCAGGGAACACGAGCAGTACTTC. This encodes CASGREHEQYF.

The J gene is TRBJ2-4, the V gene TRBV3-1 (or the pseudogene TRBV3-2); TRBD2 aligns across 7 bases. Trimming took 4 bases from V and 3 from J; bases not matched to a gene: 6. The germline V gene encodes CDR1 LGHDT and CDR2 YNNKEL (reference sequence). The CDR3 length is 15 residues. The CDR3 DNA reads TGTGCCAGCAGCCTCTCGGGGGGTCGCAAAAACATTCAGTACTTC. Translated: CASSLSGGRKNIQYF.

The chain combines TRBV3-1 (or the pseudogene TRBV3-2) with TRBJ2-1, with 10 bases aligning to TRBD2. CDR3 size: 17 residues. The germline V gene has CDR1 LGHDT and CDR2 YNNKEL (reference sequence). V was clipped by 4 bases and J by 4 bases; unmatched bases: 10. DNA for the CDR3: TGTGCCAGCAGCCTGAGAGAAAGCGGGAGGGGATACAATGAGCAGTTCTTC. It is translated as CASSLRESGRGYNEQFF.

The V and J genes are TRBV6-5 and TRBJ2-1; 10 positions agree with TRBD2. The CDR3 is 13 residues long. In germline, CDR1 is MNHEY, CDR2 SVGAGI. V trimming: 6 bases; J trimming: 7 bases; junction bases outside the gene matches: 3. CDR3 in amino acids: CASRDSGRNEQFF. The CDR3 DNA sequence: TGTGCCAGCAGAGATAGCGGGAGGAATGAGCAGTTCTTC.

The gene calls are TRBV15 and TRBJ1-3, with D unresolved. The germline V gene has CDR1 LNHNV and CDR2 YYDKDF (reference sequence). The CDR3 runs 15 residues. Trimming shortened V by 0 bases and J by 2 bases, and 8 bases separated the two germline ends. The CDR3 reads CATSRDPAAGNTIYF. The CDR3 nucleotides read TGTGCCACCAGCAGAGATCCCGCAGCTGGAAACACCATATATTTT.

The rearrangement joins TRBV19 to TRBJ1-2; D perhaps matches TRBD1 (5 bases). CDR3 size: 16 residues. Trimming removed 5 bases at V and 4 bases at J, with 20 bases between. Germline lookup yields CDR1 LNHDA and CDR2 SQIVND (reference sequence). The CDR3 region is CASSLHSRGLFYGYTF. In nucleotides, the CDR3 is TGTGCCAGTAGTCTCCATTCGAGGGGACTCTTCTATGGCTACACCTTC.

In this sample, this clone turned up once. The CDR3 bases are TGTGCCAGCAGCCAAGAAGAAGGCCAGGGCCGGGAGACCCAGTACTTC. Amino acid sequence: CASSQEEGQGRETQYF. The chain joins TRBV4-2 to TRBJ2-5; possible D gene TRBD1, 5 bases. The germline V gene has CDR1 LGHNA and CDR2 YNFKEQ. Trimming left V 0 bases short and J 5 bases short, with 16 bases between. CDR3 length: 16 amino acids.

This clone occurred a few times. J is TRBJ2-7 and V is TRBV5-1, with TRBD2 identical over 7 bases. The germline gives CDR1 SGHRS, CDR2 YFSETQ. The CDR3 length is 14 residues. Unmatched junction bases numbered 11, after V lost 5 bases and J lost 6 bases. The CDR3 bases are TGCGCCAGCAGTTTCTCCGGGACTAAGTCCGAGCAGTACTTC. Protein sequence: CASSFSGTKSEQYF.

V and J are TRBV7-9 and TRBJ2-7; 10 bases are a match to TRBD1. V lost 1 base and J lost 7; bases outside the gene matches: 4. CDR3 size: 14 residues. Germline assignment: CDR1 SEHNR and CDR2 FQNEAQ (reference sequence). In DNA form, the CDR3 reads TGTGCCAGCAGCTTAGGACAGGGGGCGGGGGAGCAGTACTTC. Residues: CASSLGQGAGEQYF.

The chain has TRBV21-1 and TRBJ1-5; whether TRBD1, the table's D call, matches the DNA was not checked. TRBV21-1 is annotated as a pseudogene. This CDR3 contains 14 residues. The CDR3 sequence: CASNAGSSNQPQHF. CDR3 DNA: TGTGCCAGCAACGCAGGGTCGAGCAATCAGCCCCAGCATTTT.

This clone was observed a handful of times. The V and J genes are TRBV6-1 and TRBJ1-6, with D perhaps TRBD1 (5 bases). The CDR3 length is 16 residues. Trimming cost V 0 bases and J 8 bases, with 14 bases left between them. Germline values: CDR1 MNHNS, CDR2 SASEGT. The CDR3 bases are TGTGCCAGCAGTGAAGCCGACAGCCTAGGATATTCACCCCTCCACTTT. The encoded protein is CASSEADSLGYSPLHF.

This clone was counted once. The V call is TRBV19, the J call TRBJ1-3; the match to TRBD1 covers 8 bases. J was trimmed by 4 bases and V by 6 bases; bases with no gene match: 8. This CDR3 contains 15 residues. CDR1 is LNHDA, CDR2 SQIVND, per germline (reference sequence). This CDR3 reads CASSITGGFGNTIYF. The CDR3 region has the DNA TGTGCCAGTAGCATCACAGGGGGATTCGGAAACACCATATATTTT.

For the CDR3, the DNA is TGTGCCATCAGTGAGCGGGGGTACCAAGAGACCCAGTACTTC. As protein: CAISERGYQETQYF. This rearrangement joins TRBV10-3 to TRBJ2-5; possible D gene TRBD2, 6 bases. Germline V gives CDR1 ENHRY, CDR2 SYGVKD. The CDR3 spans 14 residues. Between the trimmed V and J ends, which lost 2 bases and 0 bases, there was a span of 7 bases.

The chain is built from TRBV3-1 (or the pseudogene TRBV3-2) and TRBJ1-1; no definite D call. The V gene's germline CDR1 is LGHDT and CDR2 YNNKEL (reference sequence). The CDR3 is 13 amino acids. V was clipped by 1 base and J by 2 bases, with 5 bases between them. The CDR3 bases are TGTGCCAGCAGCCAAGCCTTAAACACTGAAGCTTTCTTT. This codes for CASSQALNTEAFF.

The CDR3 spells CASSTQVSYEQYF. The CDR3 nucleotides read TGTGCCAGCTCCACACAGGTCTCCTACGAGCAGTACTTC. V usage is TRBV18 and J usage is TRBJ2-7; possibly TRBD1 for D (5 bases). V was trimmed by 6 bases and J by 0 bases, leaving 9 bases between them. This CDR3 has 13 amino acids. Germline V gives CDR1 KGHSH, CDR2 LQKENI.

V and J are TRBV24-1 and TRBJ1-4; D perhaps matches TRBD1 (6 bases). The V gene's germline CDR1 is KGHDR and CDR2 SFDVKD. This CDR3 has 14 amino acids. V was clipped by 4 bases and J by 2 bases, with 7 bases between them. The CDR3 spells CATSEGHTNEKLFF. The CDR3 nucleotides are TGTGCCACCAGTGAGGGACACACTAATGAAAAACTGTTTTTT.

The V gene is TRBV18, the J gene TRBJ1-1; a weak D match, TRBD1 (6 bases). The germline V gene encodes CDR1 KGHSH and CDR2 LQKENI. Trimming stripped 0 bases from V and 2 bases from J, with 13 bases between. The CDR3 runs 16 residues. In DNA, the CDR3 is TGTGCCAGCTCACCACCGGGCGGCAGGGGAAACACTGAAGCTTTCTTT. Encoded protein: CASSPPGGRGNTEAFF.

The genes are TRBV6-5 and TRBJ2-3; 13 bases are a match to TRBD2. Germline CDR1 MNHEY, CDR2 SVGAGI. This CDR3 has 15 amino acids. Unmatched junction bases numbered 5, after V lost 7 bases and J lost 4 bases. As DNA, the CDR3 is TGTGCCAGCAAAACTAGCGGGGGGGCCCCAGATACGCAGTATTTT. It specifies CASKTSGGAPDTQYF.

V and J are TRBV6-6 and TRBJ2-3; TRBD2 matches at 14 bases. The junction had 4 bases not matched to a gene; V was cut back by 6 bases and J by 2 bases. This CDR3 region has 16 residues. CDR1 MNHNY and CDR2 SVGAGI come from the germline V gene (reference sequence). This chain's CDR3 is CASSQTSGGATDTQYF. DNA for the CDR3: TGTGCCAGCAGCCAGACTAGCGGGGGGGCCACAGATACGCAGTATTTT.

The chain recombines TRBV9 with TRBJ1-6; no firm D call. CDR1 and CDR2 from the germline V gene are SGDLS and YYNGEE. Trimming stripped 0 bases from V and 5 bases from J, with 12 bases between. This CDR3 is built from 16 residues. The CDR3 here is CASSVGNPRDNSPLHF. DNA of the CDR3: TGTGCCAGCAGCGTAGGGAACCCGCGGGATAATTCACCCCTCCACTTT.

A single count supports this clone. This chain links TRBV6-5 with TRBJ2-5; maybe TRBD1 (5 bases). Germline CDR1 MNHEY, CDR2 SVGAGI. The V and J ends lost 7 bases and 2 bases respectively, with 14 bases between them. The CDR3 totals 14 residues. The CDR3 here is CASIQGWGQETQYF. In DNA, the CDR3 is TGTGCCAGCATCCAGGGTTGGGGACAAGAGACCCAGTACTTC.